The TCR beta chain described here comes from a study of shared clonotypes between healthy human individuals. Whole-study context: Those who served as donors were two women and three men between the ages of 18 and 49.

This table comes from immunoSEQ multiplex PCR, and its TCRdb copy is limited to in-frame clones, with some not included. Here the sample spans approximately 340,000 clones, less than 85% being singletons. Germline CDR1 is MDHEN and CDR2 is SYDVKM. The CDR3 extends over 13 amino acids. V was clipped by 2 bases and J by 2 bases, with 7 bases between them. Input material: memory CD4+ T cells sorted from blood. The subset denotes: CD45RA-negative fraction. The gene calls are TRBV28 and TRBJ2-7; D is unclear. This TCR derives from a man younger than 40 in good health. CDR3 DNA: TGTGCCAGCAGTTTAATTAGTCCCTACGAGCAGTACTTC. It yields the protein CASSLISPYEQYF.